This is a list of T cell receptor beta chains from one sample in a study of regulatory T cells in long-lasting Graves disease. TCRdb re-analysed the multiplex PCR reads in MiXCR, keeping a single row per CDR3 protein. The data hold hundreds of thousands of distinct CDR3 sequences, with about 16% observed a single time. The sample was also reused in another study, on T cells in Graves' hyperthyroidism and ophthalmopathy.

The specimen was peripheral blood mononuclear cells (PBMCs), collected at new diagnosis, from a patient treated with antithyroid drugs. The receptors were gathered from a woman aged 40-60 years with Graves disease. Each CDR3 is given with its conserved first and last residue. Each record gives: CDR3 protein, CDR3 DNA, CDR3 length, clone size, V gene, D gene, J gene. A D gene is named only where the DNA matches it firmly. The size field is filled for only some rows; it gives once, few, many or a size class.

CDR3aa: CAISSDGDSNQPQHF; CDR3nt: TGTGCCATCAGTTCGGACGGAGATAGCAATCAGCCCCAGCATTTT; len: 15; abundance: many; v_gene: TRBV10-3; d_gene: -; j_gene: TRBJ1-5
CDR3aa: CSARWGGAGDTQYF; CDR3nt: TGCAGTGCTAGGTGGGGGGGCGCGGGAGATACGCAGTATTTT; len: 14; abundance: many; v_gene: TRBV20-1; d_gene: -; j_gene: TRBJ2-3
CDR3aa: CASSSPGLAQFF; CDR3nt: TGTGCCAGCAGCTCACCAGGACTTGCGCAGTTCTTC; len: 12; abundance: few; v_gene: TRBV7-3; d_gene: -; j_gene: TRBJ2-1
CDR3aa: CASSPQGGGTDTQYF; CDR3nt: TGTGCCAGCAGCCCCCAAGGGGGCGGCACAGATACGCAGTATTTT; len: 15; abundance: many; v_gene: TRBV5-4; d_gene: TRBD1; j_gene: TRBJ2-3
CDR3aa: CASSYPASRTAFLAEAFF; CDR3nt: TGTGCCAGCAGTTACCCCGCAAGCCGGACAGCCTTTCTCGCTGAAGCTTTCTTT; len: 18; abundance: many; v_gene: TRBV6-5; d_gene: -; j_gene: TRBJ1-1
CDR3aa: CASSSQGVGGSDTQYF; CDR3nt: TGTGCCAGCAGCTCTCAGGGGGTAGGTGGGTCGGATACGCAGTATTTT; len: 16; abundance: few; v_gene: TRBV7-3; d_gene: TRBD1; j_gene: TRBJ2-3
CDR3aa: CASSSAGRLNTEAFF; CDR3nt: TGTGCCAGCAGCTCAGCGGGCAGACTGAACACTGAAGCTTTCTTT; len: 15; abundance: -; v_gene: TRBV7-9; d_gene: -; j_gene: TRBJ1-1
CDR3aa: CASSHQGVGYTF; CDR3nt: TGTGCCAGCAGTCACCAGGGGGTTGGCTACACCTTC; len: 12; abundance: many; v_gene: TRBV27; d_gene: TRBD1; j_gene: TRBJ1-2
CDR3aa: CATRPEWRFEAFF; CDR3nt: TGTGCCACAAGACCAGAATGGCGCTTTGAAGCTTTCTTT; len: 13; abundance: many; v_gene: TRBV2; d_gene: -; j_gene: TRBJ1-1
CDR3aa: CASSQVSSQYF; CDR3nt: TGTGCCAGCAGCCAAGTCTCCTCCCAGTACTTC; len: 11; abundance: many; v_gene: TRBV3-1; d_gene: -; j_gene: TRBJ2-5
CDR3aa: CATSDSGTGIYEQYF; CDR3nt: TGTGCCACCAGTGACAGCGGGACAGGTATCTACGAGCAGTACTTC; len: 15; abundance: once; v_gene: TRBV24-1; d_gene: -; j_gene: TRBJ2-7
CDR3aa: CSVGGTFQETQYF; CDR3nt: TGCAGCGTGGGAGGGACATTCCAAGAGACCCAGTACTTC; len: 13; abundance: many; v_gene: TRBV29-1; d_gene: -; j_gene: TRBJ2-5
CDR3aa: CAWGWGLNEQFF; CDR3nt: TGTGCCTGGGGCTGGGGATTGAATGAGCAGTTCTTC; len: 12; abundance: many; v_gene: TRBV30; d_gene: -; j_gene: TRBJ2-1
CDR3aa: CASSQGTGAGYGYTF; CDR3nt: TGCGCCAGCAGCCAGGGGACAGGGGCGGGCTATGGCTACACCTTC; len: 15; abundance: -; v_gene: TRBV4-1; d_gene: TRBD1; j_gene: TRBJ1-2
CDR3aa: CASSYTPNTEAFF; CDR3nt: TGTGCCAGCAGCTACACTCCCAACACTGAAGCTTTCTTT; len: 13; abundance: -; v_gene: TRBV14; d_gene: -; j_gene: TRBJ1-1